This T cell receptor beta chain appears in the sequencing data of a study of T cell repertoires in cytomegalovirus infection. Study-wide background: Public TCR beta signatures provided an indication of both CMV infection and a matching HLA type.

A word on this clonotype: Its target is unknown.

TCRdb reprocessed the reads via MiXCR and lists one record per CDR3 protein. The sample holds about 680,000 distinct CDR3 sequences, 24% seen once. Trimming removed 8 bases from V and 1 base from J, with 12 bases in between. The CDR3 contains 14 residues. CDR1 is SNHLY, CDR2 FYNNEI, per germline. Study-wide points: What dominated the ex vivo response were HLA-C-restricted CMV-specific TCR beta clonotypes. Of the TCR beta families, the public ones yielded a cumulative frequency that identified carriers of CMV plus the relevant HLA.

The V and J genes are TRBV2 and TRBJ1-3, with D unclear. This clonotype was obtained from a human donor in good health (CMV status not recorded). Some clones in this sample may be carry-over from other donors' samples. What was sequenced was CD8+ T cells from PBMCs. The CDR3, as DNA: TGTGCCAGCTTGGTCAGGAAGTCTGGAAACACCATATATTTT. It translates to CASLVRKSGNTIYF.